These T cell receptor beta chains were read from a single sample in a study of cytomegalovirus exposure and HLA in healthy donors. Sequencing used immunoSEQ multiplex PCR; TCRdb keeps in-frame clones, though not all of them. This table has around 150,000 clones, 88% appearing once. The sample comprised PBMCs. The origin of the receptors is a man in his late teens or twenties in good health and CMV-seronegative. The CDR3 runs from the conserved cysteine through the conserved F or W. A D gene is named only where the DNA matches it firmly. Not every row has a clone size; where given, it reads once, few, many or a size class.

clone_size | d_call | j_call | v_call | cdr3_aa | cdr3_nt
. | . | TRBJ2-6 | TRBV5-1 | CASSRGDSGSGANVLTF | TGCGCCAGCAGCAGGGGGGACAGTGGCTCTGGGGCCAACGTCCTGACTTTC
. | . | TRBJ1-3 | TRBV30 | CAWSATESSGNTIYF | TGTGCCTGGAGTGCGACAGAGAGCTCTGGAAACACCATATATTTT
. | . | TRBJ2-1 | TRBV7-6 | CASSFVTGGVDEQFF | TGTGCCAGCAGCTTTGTTACAGGGGGGGTCGATGAGCAGTTCTTC
once | . | TRBJ2-7 | TRBV29-1 | CSVEDQRLEGGYEQYF | TGCAGCGTTGAAGATCAAAGATTGGAGGGGGGGTACGAGCAGTACTTC
. | TRBD1 | TRBJ1-2 | TRBV5-1 | CASSLEAATGGVGYTF | TGCGCCAGCAGCTTGGAAGCGGCGACAGGGGGCGTAGGCTACACCTTC
. | . | TRBJ1-5 | TRBV6-1 | CASSVPLGQPQHF | TGTGCCAGCAGCGTGCCCCTAGGTCAGCCCCAGCATTTT
once | . | TRBJ2-7 | TRBV4-3 | CASSQDQVGAYEQYF | TGCGCCAGCAGCCAAGATCAGGTAGGGGCCTACGAGCAGTACTTC
. | . | TRBJ2-3 | TRBV25-1 | CASSVGGGDTQYF | TGTGCCAGCAGTGTGGGGGGTGGAGATACGCAGTATTTT
. | . | TRBJ1-4 | TRBV7-9 | CASSLGGGARMANEKLFF | TGTGCCAGCAGCTTAGGGGGAGGGGCGAGGATGGCTAATGAAAAACTGTTTTTT
. | TRBD2 | TRBJ2-1 | TRBV28 | CASSLLLLSAGGHGNEQFF | TGTGCCAGCAGTTTACTTTTATTGTCGGCGGGAGGGCATGGGAATGAGCAGTTCTTC
. | TRBD1 | TRBJ2-1 | TRBV10-3 | CAISGQGEINEQFF | TGTGCCATCAGTGGACAGGGGGAAATAAATGAGCAGTTCTTC
. | TRBD1 | TRBJ1-5 | TRBV19 | CASSFFGQGNQPQHF | TGTGCCAGTAGTTTTTTCGGACAGGGTAATCAGCCCCAGCATTTT
few | . | TRBJ2-7 | TRBV18 | CASSPSQGTEQYF | TGTGCCAGCTCACCTTCCCAGGGGACCGAGCAGTACTTC
. | TRBD1 | TRBJ2-7 | TRBV5-1 | CASTSVETGIYEQYF | TGCGCCAGCACCTCCGTTGAGACAGGGATATACGAGCAGTACTTC
. | . | TRBJ2-5 | TRBV6-5 | CASSYEGGGVETQYF | TGTGCCAGCAGTTACGAGGGAGGGGGGGTAGAGACCCAGTACTTC
. | TRBD1 | TRBJ1-1 | TRBV5-1 | CASSPQGGQGRLYTEAFF | TGCGCCAGCAGCCCTCAGGGGGGACAGGGCCGGTTGTACACTGAAGCTTTCTTT
. | TRBD1 | TRBJ2-7 | TRBV2 | CASEGTDSYEQYF | TGTGCCAGCGAGGGGACAGACTCCTACGAGCAGTACTTC
. | . | TRBJ1-5 | TRBV28 | CASQGSNQPQHF | TGTGCCAGCCAGGGTAGCAATCAGCCCCAGCATTTT
. | TRBD1 | TRBJ1-2 | TRBV6-5 | CASSPGQGPHYGYTF | TGTGCCAGCAGTCCAGGACAGGGCCCTCACTATGGCTACACCTTC
. | TRBD1 | TRBJ1-4 | TRBV28 | CASGQDPFF | TGTGCCAGCGGACAGGACCCGTTTTTT
. | TRBD1 | TRBJ1-1 | TRBV18 | CASSPIRQGTMNTEAFF | TGTGCCAGCTCACCCATACGACAGGGAACGATGAACACTGAAGCTTTCTTT
. | . | TRBJ1-2 | TRBV7-2 | CASSSPHGDLYGYTF | TGTGCCAGCAGCTCCCCGCACGGGGATCTCTATGGCTACACCTTC
few | . | TRBJ2-1 | TRBV4-1 | CASSQGVQFNEQFF | TGCGCCAGCAGCCAAGGAGTACAGTTCAATGAGCAGTTCTTC
. | . | TRBJ1-6 | TRBV19 | CASSPGRGNSPLHF | TGTGCCAGTAGTCCGGGCCGGGGAAATTCACCCCTCCACTTT
. | . | TRBJ2-1 | TRBV6-5 | CASSYGRGNEQFF | TGTGCCAGCAGTTACGGAAGGGGGAATGAGCAGTTCTTC
. | TRBD1 | TRBJ1-6 | TRBV18 | CASSPRRGEQGAHSPLHF | TGTGCCAGCTCCCCCAGGAGGGGGGAACAGGGGGCTCATTCACCCCTCCACTTT
. | . | TRBJ1-4 | TRBV4-1 | CASSLAQNLNNEKLFF | TGCGCCAGCAGCCTCGCTCAGAATCTCAATAATGAAAAACTGTTTTTT
few | . | TRBJ1-2 | TRBV6-5 | CASVHLEEGGYGYTF | TGTGCCAGCGTACACCTCGAGGAGGGTGGCTATGGCTACACCTTC
. | TRBD1 | TRBJ1-5 | TRBV27 | CASSPDRGQRPQHF | TGTGCCAGCAGTCCGGACAGGGGTCAACGGCCCCAGCATTTT
few | TRBD1 | TRBJ2-2 | TRBV2 | CASRGVRGHRELFF | TGTGCCAGCAGAGGGGTCAGGGGGCACCGGGAGCTGTTTTTT
. | TRBD1 | TRBJ1-2 | TRBV5-1 | CASSSDGTGGYGYTF | TGCGCCAGCAGCTCGGACGGGACAGGGGGCTATGGCTACACCTTC
. | . | TRBJ1-3 | TRBV7-6 | CASSFTPDGTGNTIYF | TGTGCCAGCAGTTTTACTCCAGACGGGACTGGAAACACCATATATTTT
. | . | TRBJ2-3 | TRBV19 | CASSIGRDTQYF | TGTGCCAGTAGTATCGGGAGAGATACGCAGTATTTT
. | . | TRBJ2-1 | TRBV4-2 | CASRPSSYNEQFF | TGTGCCAGCAGGCCGAGCTCCTACAATGAGCAGTTCTTC
. | . | TRBJ1-5 | TRBV6-5 | CASSQLPGAQPQHF | TGTGCCAGCAGTCAACTCCCAGGGGCCCAGCCCCAGCATTTT
. | TRBD1 | TRBJ2-3 | TRBV7-2 | CASSSTGTQYF | TGTGCCAGCAGCTCGACAGGGACGCAGTATTTT
. | TRBD2 | TRBJ2-1 | TRBV6-5 | CASSPGTSKRFF | TGTGCCAGCAGTCCCGGGACTAGTAAACGGTTCTTC
. | . | TRBJ1-1 | TRBV10-3 | CAISPGNTEAFF | TGTGCCATCAGCCCCGGGAACACTGAAGCTTTCTTT
. | . | TRBJ2-6 | TRBV5-4 | CASSHLRAGTRSGANVLTF | TGTGCCAGCAGCCACCTCAGGGCGGGGACCCGTTCTGGGGCCAACGTCCTGACTTTC
. | . | TRBJ2-2 | TRBV4-2 | CASSQAADVAVLAGELFF | TGTGCCAGCAGCCAAGCTGCGGACGTAGCGGTTCTAGCCGGGGAGCTGTTTTTT
. | . | TRBJ2-1 | TRBV15 | CATSRDIGLGGDRADEQFF | TGTGCCACCAGCAGAGACATAGGACTAGGGGGAGATCGGGCCGATGAGCAGTTCTTC
once | TRBD1 | TRBJ1-5 | TRBV18 | CASSEGQGNQPQHF | TGTGCCAGCTCGGAAGGACAGGGCAATCAGCCCCAGCATTTT
. | TRBD2 | TRBJ2-3 | TRBV2 | CASSSTSGGTDTQYF | TGTGCCAGCAGTTCGACTAGCGGGGGAACAGATACGCAGTATTTT
. | . | TRBJ1-2 | TRBV7-9 | CASSLAVGTLYGYTF | TGTGCCAGCAGCTTGGCTGTAGGGACACTCTATGGCTACACCTTC
. | TRBD1 | TRBJ2-1 | TRBV19 | CASSLRQGNQIIASASSMRQFF | TGTGCCAGTAGCCTCCGACAGGGAAACCAGATCATAGCGTCCGCCTCTTCAATGAGGCAGTTCTTC
. | TRBD2 | TRBJ2-2 | TRBV7-9 | CASSLGGARTGELFF | TGTGCCAGCAGCTTGGGAGGGGCGCGCACCGGGGAGCTGTTTTTT
. | . | TRBJ1-5 | TRBV27 | CASSYLGASNQPQHF | TGTGCCAGCAGTTATCTTGGGGCGAGCAATCAGCCCCAGCATTTT
once | . | TRBJ1-5 | TRBV5-1 | CASSLGEINQPQHF | TGCGCCAGCAGCTTAGGAGAGATCAATCAGCCCCAGCATTTT
once | . | TRBJ1-2 | TRBV5-4 | CASSPLAGVGYGYTF | TGTGCCAGCAGCCCCTTGGCAGGGGTGGGGTATGGCTACACCTTC
. | TRBD1 | TRBJ1-5 | TRBV19 | CASSSSGTGIQAVQPQHF | TGTGCCAGTAGTAGCTCGGGGACAGGGATCCAAGCAGTTCAGCCCCAGCATTTT
. | . | TRBJ2-3 | TRBV2 | CASSPDRHTDTQYF | TGTGCCAGCTCTCCGGACAGACACACAGATACGCAGTATTTT
. | . | TRBJ2-4 | TRBV7-8 | CASSPDNLGTIAKNIQYF | TGTGCCAGCAGCCCGGATAATCTAGGAACTATAGCCAAAAACATTCAGTACTTC
. | TRBD1 | TRBJ2-5 | TRBV27 | CASSFLSRQGPETQYF | TGTGCCAGCAGTTTCCTCTCCCGACAGGGCCCAGAGACCCAGTACTTC
. | TRBD1 | TRBJ2-3 | TRBV7-9 | CASSPQPGQGASGTQYF | TGTGCCAGCAGCCCCCAGCCCGGACAGGGGGCCAGCGGTACGCAGTATTTT
. | TRBD1 | TRBJ2-7 | TRBV10-3 | CAISAPGQGSEQYF | TGTGCCATCAGCGCACCGGGACAGGGATCCGAGCAGTACTTC
. | TRBD1 | TRBJ2-1 | TRBV2 | CASETGDPLQRFF | TGTGCCAGCGAAACAGGGGACCCTTTACAGAGGTTCTTC